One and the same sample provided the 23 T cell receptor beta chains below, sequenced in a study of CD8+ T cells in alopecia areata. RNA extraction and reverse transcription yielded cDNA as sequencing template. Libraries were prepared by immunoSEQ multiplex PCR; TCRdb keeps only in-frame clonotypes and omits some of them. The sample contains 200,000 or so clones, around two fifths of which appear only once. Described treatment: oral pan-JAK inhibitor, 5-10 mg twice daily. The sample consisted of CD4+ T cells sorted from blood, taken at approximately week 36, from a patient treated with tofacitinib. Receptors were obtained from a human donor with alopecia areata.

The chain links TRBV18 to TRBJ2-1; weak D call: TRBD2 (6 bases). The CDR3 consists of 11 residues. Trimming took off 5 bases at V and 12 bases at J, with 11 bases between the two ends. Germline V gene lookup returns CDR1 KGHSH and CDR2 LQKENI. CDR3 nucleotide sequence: TGTGCCAGCTCATCGGGGGTTACGCAGTTCTTC. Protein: CASSSGVTQFF.

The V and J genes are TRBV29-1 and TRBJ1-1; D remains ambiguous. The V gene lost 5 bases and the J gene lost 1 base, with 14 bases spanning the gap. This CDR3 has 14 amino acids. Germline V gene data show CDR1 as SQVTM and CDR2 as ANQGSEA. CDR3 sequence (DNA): TGCAGCGTTTTGGGTGGGGAAAGGAACACTGAAGCTTTCTTT. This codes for CSVLGGERNTEAFF.

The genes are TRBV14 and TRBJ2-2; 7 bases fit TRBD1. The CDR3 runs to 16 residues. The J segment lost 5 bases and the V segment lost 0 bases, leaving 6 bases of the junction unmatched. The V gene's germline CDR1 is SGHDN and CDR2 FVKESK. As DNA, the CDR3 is TGTGCCAGCAGCCAAGAAAAAGGGACAGAAACCGGGGAGCTGTTTTTT. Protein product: CASSQEKGTETGELFF.

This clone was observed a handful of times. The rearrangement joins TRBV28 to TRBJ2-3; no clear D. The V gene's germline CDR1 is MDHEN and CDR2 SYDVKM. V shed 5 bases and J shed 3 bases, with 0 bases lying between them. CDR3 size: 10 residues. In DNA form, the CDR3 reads TGTGCCAGCAGTACAGATACGCAGTATTTT. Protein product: CASSTDTQYF.

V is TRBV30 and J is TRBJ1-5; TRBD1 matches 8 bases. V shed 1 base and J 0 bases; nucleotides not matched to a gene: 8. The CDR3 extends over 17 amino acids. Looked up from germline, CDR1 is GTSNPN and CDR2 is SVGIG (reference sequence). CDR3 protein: CAWSATGVGYSNQPQHF. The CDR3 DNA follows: TGTGCCTGGAGTGCGACAGGGGTGGGGTATAGCAATCAGCCCCAGCATTTT.

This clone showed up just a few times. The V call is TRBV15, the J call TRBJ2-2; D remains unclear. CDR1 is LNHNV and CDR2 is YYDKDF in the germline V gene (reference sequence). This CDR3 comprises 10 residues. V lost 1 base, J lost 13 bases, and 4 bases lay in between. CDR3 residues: CATSRAALFF. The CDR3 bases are TGTGCCACCAGCAGAGCGGCGCTGTTTTTT. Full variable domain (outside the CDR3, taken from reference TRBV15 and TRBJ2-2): DAMVIQNPRYQVTQFGKPVTLSCSQTLNHNVMYWYQQKSSQAPKLLFHYYDKDFNNEADTPDNFQSRRPNTSFCFLDIRSPGLGDTAMYLCATSRAALFFGEGSRLTVL.

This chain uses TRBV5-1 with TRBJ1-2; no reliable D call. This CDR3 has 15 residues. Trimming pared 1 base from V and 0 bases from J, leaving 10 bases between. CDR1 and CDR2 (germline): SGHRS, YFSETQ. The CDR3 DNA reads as TGCGCCAGCAGCTTGTCGCCCAGAACTAACTATGGCTACACCTTC. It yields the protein CASSLSPRTNYGYTF.

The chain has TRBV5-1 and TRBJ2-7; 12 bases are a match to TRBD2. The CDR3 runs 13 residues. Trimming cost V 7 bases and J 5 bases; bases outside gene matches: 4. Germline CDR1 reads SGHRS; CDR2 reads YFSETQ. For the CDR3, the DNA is TGCGCCAGCCGTACTAGCGGGGGGAACGAGCAGTACTTC. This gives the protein CASRTSGGNEQYF.

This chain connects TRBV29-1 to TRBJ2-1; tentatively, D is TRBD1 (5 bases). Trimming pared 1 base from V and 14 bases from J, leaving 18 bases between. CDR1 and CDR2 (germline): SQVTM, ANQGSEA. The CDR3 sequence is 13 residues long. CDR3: CSVEGTTIEDKFF. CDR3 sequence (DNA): TGCAGCGTTGAAGGGACCACGATAGAGGACAAGTTCTTC.

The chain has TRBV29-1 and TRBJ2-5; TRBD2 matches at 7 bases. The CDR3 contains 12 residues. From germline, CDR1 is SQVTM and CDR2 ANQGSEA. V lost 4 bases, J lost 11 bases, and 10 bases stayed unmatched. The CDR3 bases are TGCAGCGTTGCAGCTAGCGGCCGGGAGCAGTACTTC. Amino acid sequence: CSVAASGREQYF.

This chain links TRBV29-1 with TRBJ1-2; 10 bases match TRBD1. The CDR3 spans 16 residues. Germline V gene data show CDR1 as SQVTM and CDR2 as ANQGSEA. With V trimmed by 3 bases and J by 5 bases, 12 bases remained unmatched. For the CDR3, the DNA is TGCAGCGTTGAGGGGACAGGGGACTTATACCGGTATGGCTACACCTTC. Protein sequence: CSVEGTGDLYRYGYTF.

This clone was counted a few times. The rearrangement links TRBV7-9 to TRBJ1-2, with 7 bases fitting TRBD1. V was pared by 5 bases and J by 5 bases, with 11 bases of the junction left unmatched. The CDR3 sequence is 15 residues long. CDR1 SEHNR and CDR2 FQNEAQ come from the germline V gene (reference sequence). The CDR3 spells CASSQGQAPFYGYTF. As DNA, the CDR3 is TGTGCCAGCAGCCAAGGACAGGCACCCTTTTATGGCTACACCTTC. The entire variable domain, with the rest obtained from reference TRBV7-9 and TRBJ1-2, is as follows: DTGVSQNPRHKITKRGQNVTFRCDPISEHNRLYWYRQTLGQGPEFLTYFQNEAQLEKSRLLSDRFSAERPKGSFSTLEIQRTEQGDSAMYLCASSQGQAPFYGYTFGSGTRLTVV.

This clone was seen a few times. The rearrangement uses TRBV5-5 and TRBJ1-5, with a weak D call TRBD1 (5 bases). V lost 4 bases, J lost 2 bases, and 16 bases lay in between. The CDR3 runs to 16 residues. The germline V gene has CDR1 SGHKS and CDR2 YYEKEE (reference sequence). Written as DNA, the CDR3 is TGTGCCAGCAGCCCCCTAGGGGAGGAGGGCAATCAGCCCCAGCATTTT. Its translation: CASSPLGEEGNQPQHF.

Here the CDR3 reads CASSQDLGQGGETQYF. CDR3 DNA sequence: TGCGCCAGCAGCCAAGATCTGGGACAGGGAGGAGAGACCCAGTACTTC. The chain joins TRBV4-3 to TRBJ2-5; 9 bases are shared with TRBD1. The CDR3 spans 16 residues. Trimming cost V 0 bases and J 4 bases; bases outside gene matches: 6. Germline V gene lookup returns CDR1 LGHNA and CDR2 YSLEER.

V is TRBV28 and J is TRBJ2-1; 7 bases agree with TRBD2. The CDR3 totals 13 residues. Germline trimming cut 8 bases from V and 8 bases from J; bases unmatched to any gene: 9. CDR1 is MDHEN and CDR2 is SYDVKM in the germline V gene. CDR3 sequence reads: CASSIGLVDEQFF. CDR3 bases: TGTGCCAGCTCGATAGGACTAGTGGATGAGCAGTTCTTC.

In DNA form, the CDR3 reads TGCAGCGTGACGGGGACTAGCTCCTCGAGCTCCTACAATGAGCAGTTCTTC. Translated: CSVTGTSSSSSYNEQFF. The chain has TRBV29-1 and TRBJ2-1; 9 bases fit TRBD2. CDR3 length equals 17 residues. Looked up from germline, CDR1 is SQVTM and CDR2 is ANQGSEA. V shed 6 bases and J 0 bases; nucleotides not matched to a gene: 12.

The CDR3 nucleotides read TGTGCCTGGAGTTTGGGGAGAGTCGAGACCCAGTACTTC. It encodes CAWSLGRVETQYF. V and J are TRBV30 and TRBJ2-5, with a weak D call TRBD2 (5 bases). Trimming took off 2 bases at V and 5 bases at J, with 12 bases between the two ends. The CDR3 contains 13 residues. The germline V gene has CDR1 GTSNPN and CDR2 SVGIG (reference sequence).

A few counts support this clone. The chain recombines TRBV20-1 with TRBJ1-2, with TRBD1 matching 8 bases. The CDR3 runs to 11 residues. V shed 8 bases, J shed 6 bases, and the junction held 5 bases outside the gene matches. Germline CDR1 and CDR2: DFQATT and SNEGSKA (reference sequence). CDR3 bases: TGCAGTACGGACAGGGCCCATGGCTACACCTTC. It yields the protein CSTDRAHGYTF.

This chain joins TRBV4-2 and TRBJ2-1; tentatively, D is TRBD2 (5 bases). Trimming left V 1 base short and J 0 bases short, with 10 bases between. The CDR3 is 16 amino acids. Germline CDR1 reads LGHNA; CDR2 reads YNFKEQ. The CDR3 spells CASSQGETASYNEQFF. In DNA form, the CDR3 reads TGTGCCAGCAGCCAAGGGGAGACCGCCTCCTACAATGAGCAGTTCTTC.

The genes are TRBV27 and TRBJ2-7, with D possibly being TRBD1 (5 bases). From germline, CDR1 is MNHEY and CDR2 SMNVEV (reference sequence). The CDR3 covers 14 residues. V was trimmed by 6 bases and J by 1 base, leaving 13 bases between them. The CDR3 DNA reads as TGTGCCAGCAGCCAGGGTCTTCTTTCCTACGAGCAGTACTTC. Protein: CASSQGLLSYEQYF.

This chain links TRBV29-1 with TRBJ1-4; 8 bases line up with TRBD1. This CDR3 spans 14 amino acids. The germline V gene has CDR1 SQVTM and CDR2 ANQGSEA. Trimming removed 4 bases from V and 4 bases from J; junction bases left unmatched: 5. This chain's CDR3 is CSVGQGSGNEKLFF. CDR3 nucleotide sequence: TGCAGCGTTGGACAGGGGAGTGGTAATGAAAAACTGTTTTTT.

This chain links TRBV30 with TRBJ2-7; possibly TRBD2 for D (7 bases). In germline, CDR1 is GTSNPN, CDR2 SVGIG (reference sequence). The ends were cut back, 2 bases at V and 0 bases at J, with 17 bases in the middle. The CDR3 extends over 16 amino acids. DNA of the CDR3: TGTGCCTGGAGTCCACGGGGGGCCCAAAGCTCCTACGAGCAGTACTTC. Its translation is CAWSPRGAQSSYEQYF.

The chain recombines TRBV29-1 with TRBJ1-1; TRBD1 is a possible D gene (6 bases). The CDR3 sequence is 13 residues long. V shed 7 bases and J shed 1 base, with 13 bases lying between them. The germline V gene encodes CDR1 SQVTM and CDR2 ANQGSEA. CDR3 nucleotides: TGCAGCGCGAGGGACACCCCGAACACTGAAGCTTTCTTT. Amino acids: CSARDTPNTEAFF.